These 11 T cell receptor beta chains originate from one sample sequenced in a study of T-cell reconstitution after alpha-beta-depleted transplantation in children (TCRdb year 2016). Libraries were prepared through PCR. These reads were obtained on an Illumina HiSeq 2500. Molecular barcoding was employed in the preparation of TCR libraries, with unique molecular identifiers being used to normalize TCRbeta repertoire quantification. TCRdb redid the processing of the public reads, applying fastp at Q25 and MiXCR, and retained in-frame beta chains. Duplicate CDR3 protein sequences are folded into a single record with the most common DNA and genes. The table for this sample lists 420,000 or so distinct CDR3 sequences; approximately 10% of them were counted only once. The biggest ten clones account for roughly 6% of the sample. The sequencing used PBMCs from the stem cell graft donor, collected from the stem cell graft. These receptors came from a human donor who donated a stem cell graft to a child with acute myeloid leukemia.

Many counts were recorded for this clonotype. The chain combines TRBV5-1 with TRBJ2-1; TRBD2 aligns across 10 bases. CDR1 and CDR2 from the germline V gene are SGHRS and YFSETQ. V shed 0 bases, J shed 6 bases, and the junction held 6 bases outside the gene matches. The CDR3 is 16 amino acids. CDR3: CASSLDSGRRGNEQFF. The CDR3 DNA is TGCGCCAGCAGCTTGGATAGCGGGAGGCGTGGCAATGAGCAGTTCTTC. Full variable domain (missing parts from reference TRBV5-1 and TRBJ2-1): KAGVTQTPRYLIKTRGQQVTLSCSPISGHRSVSWYQQTPGQGLQFLFEYFSETQRNKGNFPGRFSGRQFSNSRSEMNVSTLELGDSALYLCASSLDSGRRGNEQFFGPGTRLTVL.

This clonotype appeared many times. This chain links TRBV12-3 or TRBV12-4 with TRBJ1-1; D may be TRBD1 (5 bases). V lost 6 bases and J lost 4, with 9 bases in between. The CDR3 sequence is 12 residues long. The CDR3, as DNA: TGTGCCAGCAGGGTAAGGGGCACTGAAGCTTTCTTT. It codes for CASRVRGTEAFF.

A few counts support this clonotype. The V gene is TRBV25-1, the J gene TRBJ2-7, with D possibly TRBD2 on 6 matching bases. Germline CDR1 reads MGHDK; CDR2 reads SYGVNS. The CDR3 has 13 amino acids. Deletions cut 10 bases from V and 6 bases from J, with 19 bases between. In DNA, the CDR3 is TGTGCCACCGGAGGGGCCCCGGCGGGCGAGCAGTACTTC. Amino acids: CATGGAPAGEQYF.

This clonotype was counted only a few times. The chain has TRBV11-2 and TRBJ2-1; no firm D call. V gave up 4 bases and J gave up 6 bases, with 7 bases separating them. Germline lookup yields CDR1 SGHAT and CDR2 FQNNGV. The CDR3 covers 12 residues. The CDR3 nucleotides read TGTGCCAGCAGCTCTGGGTTCAATGAGCAGTTCTTC. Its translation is CASSSGFNEQFF.

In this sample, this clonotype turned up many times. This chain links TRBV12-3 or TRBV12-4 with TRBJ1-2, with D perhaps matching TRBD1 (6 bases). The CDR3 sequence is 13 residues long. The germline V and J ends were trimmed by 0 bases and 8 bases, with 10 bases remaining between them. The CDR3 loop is CASSLAQGWGYTF. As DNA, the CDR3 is TGTGCCAGCAGTTTAGCACAGGGCTGGGGCTACACCTTC.

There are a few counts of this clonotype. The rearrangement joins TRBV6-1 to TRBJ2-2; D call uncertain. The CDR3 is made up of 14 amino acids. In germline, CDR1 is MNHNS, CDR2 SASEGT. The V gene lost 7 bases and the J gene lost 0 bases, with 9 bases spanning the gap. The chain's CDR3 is CASNGWPNTGELFF. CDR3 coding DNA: TGTGCCAGCAATGGTTGGCCGAACACCGGGGAGCTGTTTTTT.

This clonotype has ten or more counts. CDR3 nucleotides: TGTGCCAGCAGCTCGACTAGCGGGGCTAGAAATGAGCAGTTCTTC. It specifies CASSSTSGARNEQFF. The chain employs TRBV5-4 and TRBJ2-1; 11 bases are a match to TRBD2. This CDR3 is 15 amino acids long. V lost 3 bases to trimming and J lost 7 bases; unmatched junction nucleotides: 6. Germline V gene lookup returns CDR1 SGHNT and CDR2 YYREEE (reference sequence).

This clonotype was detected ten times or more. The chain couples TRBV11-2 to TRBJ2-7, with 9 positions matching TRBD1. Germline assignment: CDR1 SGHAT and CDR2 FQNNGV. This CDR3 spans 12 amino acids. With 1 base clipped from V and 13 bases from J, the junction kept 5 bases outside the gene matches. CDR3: CASSLGTGALYV. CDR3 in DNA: TGTGCCAGCAGCTTAGGGACAGGGGCGTTATACGTC.

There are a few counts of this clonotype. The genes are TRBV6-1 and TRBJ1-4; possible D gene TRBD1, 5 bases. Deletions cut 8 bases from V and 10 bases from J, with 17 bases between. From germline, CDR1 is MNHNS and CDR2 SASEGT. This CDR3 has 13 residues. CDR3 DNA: TGTGCCAGCCTGAGTGGATATCAGGGAAAACTGTTTTTT. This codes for CASLSGYQGKLFF.

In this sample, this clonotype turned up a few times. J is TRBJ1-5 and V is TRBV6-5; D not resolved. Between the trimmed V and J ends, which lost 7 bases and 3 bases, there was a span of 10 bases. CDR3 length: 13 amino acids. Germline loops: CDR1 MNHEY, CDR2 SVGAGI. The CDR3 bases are TGTGCCAGCAATTCTGTCTCCAATCAGCCCCAGCATTTT. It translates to CASNSVSNQPQHF.

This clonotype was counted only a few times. CDR3 sequence (DNA): TGTGCCAGCAGCTTATCGTCTAGCGGGAGCTCCTACGAGCAGTACTTC. This translates into CASSLSSSGSSYEQYF. This chain joins TRBV7-2 and TRBJ2-7; TRBD2 matches 10 bases. V lost 2 bases, J lost 0 bases, and 4 bases stayed unmatched. The CDR3 runs 16 residues. Germline V gives CDR1 SGHTA, CDR2 FQGNSA.